A single sample is the source of the 13 T cell receptor beta chains below, sequenced in a study of cytomegalovirus exposure and HLA in healthy donors. PCR was performed using 60 Vbeta and 13 Jbeta primers. The method was immunoSEQ multiplex PCR; TCRdb's version includes in-frame clones alone and lacks a portion of them. The table records about 200,000 clones, around 85% of them present only once. Sequencing input: PBMCs. These receptors were obtained from a girl aged 2 to 9 in good health and CMV-seronegative.

The rearrangement uses TRBV5-6 and TRBJ2-1; weak D call: TRBD1 (5 bases). V lost 1 base, J lost 6 bases, and 11 bases lay in between. The germline CDR1 and CDR2 sequences are SGHDT and YYEEEE. CDR3 length: 14 residues. This chain's CDR3 is CASSLYLGPNEQFF. In DNA, the CDR3 is TGTGCCAGCAGCTTGTATTTGGGGCCCAATGAGCAGTTCTTC.

The chain carries TRBV5-1 and TRBJ2-7; tentatively, D is TRBD2 (6 bases). Deletions cut 0 bases from V and 3 bases from J, with 13 bases between. CDR1 and CDR2 (germline): SGHRS, YFSETQ. The CDR3 totals 15 residues. The CDR3, as DNA: TGCGCCAGCAGCTTGGGGCGGGGAGAATTCTACGAGCAGTACTTC. This sequence encodes CASSLGRGEFYEQYF.

V is TRBV9 and J is TRBJ2-2, with 12 positions matching TRBD2. Germline V gene data show CDR1 as SGDLS and CDR2 as YYNGEE. After removal of 3 bases from V and 6 bases from J, the junction contained 3 bases not matched to a gene. The CDR3 covers 15 residues. The DNA for the CDR3 is TGTGCCAGCAGCGCTAGCGGGGGGGGTCCCGGGGAGCTGTTTTTT. Residues: CASSASGGGPGELFF. The complete variable domain, with remaining parts taken from reference TRBV9 and TRBJ2-2, reads DSGVTQTPKHLITATGQRVTLRCSPRSGDLSVYWYQQSLDQGLQFLIQYYNGEERAKGNILERFSAQQFPDLHSELNLSSLELGDSALYFCASSASGGGPGELFFGEGSRLTVL.

This chain connects TRBV13 to TRBJ2-1, with 8 bases identical to TRBD1. Germline V gene lookup returns CDR1 PRHDT and CDR2 FYEKMQ (reference sequence). CDR3 length: 16 amino acids. Trimming removed 5 bases from V and 4 bases from J; junction bases left unmatched: 10. The CDR3 DNA reads TGTGCCAGCAGCCCGAGCTTGGACAGGGCATACAATGAGCAGTTCTTC. Protein product: CASSPSLDRAYNEQFF.

This rearrangement joins TRBV30 to TRBJ2-7; a weak D match, TRBD1 (5 bases). Trimming took 2 bases from V and 0 from J, leaving 8 bases between them. Germline CDR1 is GTSNPN and CDR2 is SVGIG (reference sequence). The CDR3 is made up of 13 amino acids. Here the CDR3 reads CAWSPGNSYEQYF. Written as DNA, the CDR3 is TGTGCCTGGAGTCCAGGGAACTCCTACGAGCAGTACTTC.

V gene TRBV5-4 combines with J gene TRBJ1-2, with 8 bases identical to TRBD1. Losses at the gene ends were 4 bases for V and 8 bases for J; bases not matched to a gene: 13. Germline CDR1 reads SGHNT; CDR2 reads YYREEE (reference sequence). The CDR3 is 15 residues long. CDR3 region: CASSGLQGAGGGYTF. The CDR3 nucleotides read TGTGCCAGCAGCGGACTCCAGGGGGCAGGAGGGGGCTACACCTTC.

The chain has TRBV7-6 and TRBJ2-1; possibly TRBD2 for D (5 bases). Germline-derived CDR1 and CDR2 are SGHVS and FNYEAQ. The V and J ends lost 3 bases and 8 bases respectively, with 14 bases between them. This CDR3 is built from 14 residues. The CDR3: CASSFRGPVDEQFF. CDR3 bases: TGTGCCAGCAGCTTCCGAGGGCCGGTCGATGAGCAGTTCTTC.

This clone was observed once. The V gene is TRBV7-3, the J gene TRBJ2-7; 8 nucleotides agree with TRBD1. This CDR3 spans 15 amino acids. V gave up 5 bases and J gave up 1 base; unmatched junction bases: 7. Germline assignment: CDR1 SGHTA and CDR2 FQGTGA. CDR3 sequence reads: CASSPDRERSYEQYF. In DNA form, the CDR3 reads TGTGCCAGCAGCCCGGACAGGGAGAGATCCTACGAGCAGTACTTC.

Concerning this clone itself: The junction departs from germline at one end; a sequencing error may be responsible. The V gene is TRBV7-2, the J gene TRBJ2-7, with D possibly TRBD1 on 5 matching bases. Per the germline V gene, CDR1 is SGHTA and CDR2 is FQGNSA. The CDR3 length is 15 residues. The chain's CDR3 is CASSPLGQVSHEQYF. DNA of the CDR3: TGTGCCAGCAGCCCCCTGGGGCAAGTCTCCCACGAGCAGTACTTC.

The gene calls are TRBV29-1 and TRBJ2-3, with a weak D call TRBD2 (6 bases). Between the trimmed V and J ends, which lost 5 bases and 2 bases, there was a span of 14 bases. The CDR3 is 14 residues long. The V gene's germline CDR1 is SQVTM and CDR2 ANQGSEA. The CDR3 protein is CSVRLGVNTDTQYF. The CDR3 DNA reads as TGCAGCGTTAGACTAGGGGTGAACACAGATACGCAGTATTTT.

The chain couples TRBV5-4 to TRBJ1-1; TRBD1 might be the D (6 bases). V was clipped by 4 bases and J by 1 base, with 20 bases between them. The CDR3 consists of 17 residues. The germline V gene encodes CDR1 SGHNT and CDR2 YYREEE (reference sequence). The CDR3 sequence is CASSTVRGFGGNTEAFF. The CDR3, as DNA: TGTGCCAGCAGCACCGTCAGGGGATTCGGCGGGAACACTGAAGCTTTCTTT.

This clone came up a few times. Other DNA variants within this sample encode the same CDR3. The chain uses TRBV6-1 and TRBJ1-5; D perhaps matches TRBD1 (6 bases). Looked up from germline, CDR1 is MNHNS and CDR2 is SASEGT. This CDR3 has 14 residues. The ends were cut back, 6 bases at V and 5 bases at J, with 14 bases in the middle. The CDR3 DNA sequence: TGTGCCAGCAGGGGCACAGGGCTGGATCAGCCCCAGCATTTT. The encoded protein is CASRGTGLDQPQHF.

The chain recombines TRBV2 with TRBJ2-4; TRBD1 is a possible D gene (6 bases). Germline-derived CDR1 and CDR2 are SNHLY and FYNNEI. Trimming stripped 4 bases from V and 5 bases from J, with 9 bases between. This CDR3 contains 13 residues. In DNA form, the CDR3 reads TGTGCCAGCAGTGTCCACAGGGAAAACATTCAGTACTTC. Translated: CASSVHRENIQYF.